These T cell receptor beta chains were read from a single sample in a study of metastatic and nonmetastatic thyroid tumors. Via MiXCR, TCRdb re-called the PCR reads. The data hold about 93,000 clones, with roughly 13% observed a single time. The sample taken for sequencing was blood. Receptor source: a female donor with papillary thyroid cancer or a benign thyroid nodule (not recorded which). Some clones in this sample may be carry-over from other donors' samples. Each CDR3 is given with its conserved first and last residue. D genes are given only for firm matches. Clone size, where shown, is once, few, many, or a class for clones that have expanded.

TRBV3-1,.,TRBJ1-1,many,TGTGCCAGCAGCCAAGATATCCTTCGGGGGACGATGAACACTGAAGCTTTCTTT,CASSQDILRGTMNTEAFF
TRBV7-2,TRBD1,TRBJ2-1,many,TGTGCCAGCAGTTACAGGGGTACCTACAATGAGCAGTTCTTC,CASSYRGTYNEQFF
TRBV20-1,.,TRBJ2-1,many,TGCAGTGCTAGAGTCGGGGGTGTTCACAATGAGCAGTTCTTC,CSARVGGVHNEQFF
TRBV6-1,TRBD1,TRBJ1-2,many,TGTGCCAGCAGACAGGGGGTCGATGGCTACACCTTC,CASRQGVDGYTF
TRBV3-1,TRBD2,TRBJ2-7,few,TGTGCCAGCAGCCTGAGGACTAGCGGAGCGTCCTACGAGCAGTACTTC,CASSLRTSGASYEQYF
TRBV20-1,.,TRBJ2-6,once,TGCAGTGCTAGAGGGCGGTCTAGGGACTCTGGGGCCAACGTCCTGACTTTC,CSARGRSRDSGANVLTF
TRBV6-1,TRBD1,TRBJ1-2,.,TGTGCCAGCAGCGGGACAGGGGGGTTCTATGGCTACACCTTC,CASSGTGGFYGYTF
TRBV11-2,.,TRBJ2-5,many,TGTGCCAGCAGCTTAGCCTCCCTCCAAGAGACCCAGTACTTC,CASSLASLQETQYF
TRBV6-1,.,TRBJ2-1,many,TGTGCCAGCAGTCCCTTCTCCTACAATGAGCAGTTCTTC,CASSPFSYNEQFF
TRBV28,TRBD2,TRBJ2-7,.,TGTGCCAGCAGTTTAACGGCGGGAGGAGGGTTGGACGAGCAGTACTTC,CASSLTAGGGLDEQYF
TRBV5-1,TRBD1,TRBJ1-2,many,TGCGCCAGCAGCCCTTGGACAGGGGGAGTTGTTGGCTATGGCTACACCTTC,CASSPWTGGVVGYGYTF
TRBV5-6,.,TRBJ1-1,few,TGTGCCAGCAGCTTACAGGGTCGAAACACTGAAGCTTTCTTT,CASSLQGRNTEAFF
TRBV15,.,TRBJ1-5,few,TGTGCCACCAGCTCCGGAGGGGATTACAATCAGCCCCAGCATTTT,CATSSGGDYNQPQHF
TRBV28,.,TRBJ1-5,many,TGTGCGACGAGGGGGAATAGCAATCAGCCCCAGCATTTT,CATRGNSNQPQHF
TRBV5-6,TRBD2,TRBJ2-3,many,TGTGCCAGCTCCTGGACTAGCGGGAGAGTGGGCACAGATACGCAGTATTTT,CASSWTSGRVGTDTQYF
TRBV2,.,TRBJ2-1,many,TGTGCCAGCAGTGGATCAGGGAGCTCCTACAATGAGCAGTTCTTC,CASSGSGSSYNEQFF
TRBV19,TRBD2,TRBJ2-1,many,TGTGCCAGTACCCCTAGCGGGAGGGCCCTCTCGAATGAGCAGTTCTTC,CASTPSGRALSNEQFF
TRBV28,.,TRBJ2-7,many,TGTGCCAGCAGTATAACTATGTCTGAAATAAAAACCTACGAGCAGTACTTC,CASSITMSEIKTYEQYF
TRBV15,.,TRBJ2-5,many,TGTGCCACCAGCAGAGATCGACCAGCCCGAGGAGAGACCCAGTACTTC,CATSRDRPARGETQYF
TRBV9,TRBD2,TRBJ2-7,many,TGTGCCAGCAGCGCCAGCGGGAGCCTCTTCTACGAGCAGTACTTC,CASSASGSLFYEQYF
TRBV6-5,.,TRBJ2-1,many,TGTGCCAGCAGTTACTTGGCCCTCACCTACAATGAGCAGTTCTTC,CASSYLALTYNEQFF
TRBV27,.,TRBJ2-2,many,TGTGCCAGCAGGGTCACTAGGTCCGCCGGGGAGCTGTTTTTT,CASRVTRSAGELFF
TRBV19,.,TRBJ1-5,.,TGTGCCAGTAGTATGTCCCACGCTTACGGGGCCTTCCATCAGCCCCAGCATTTT,CASSMSHAYGAFHQPQHF
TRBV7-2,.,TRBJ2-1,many,TGTGCCAGCAGCAGAACGGTTGACCCGCGTCCCTCCAATGAGCAGTTCTTC,CASSRTVDPRPSNEQFF
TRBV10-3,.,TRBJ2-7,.,TGTGCCATCTCTGGCTTTGGAACCTACGAGCAGTACTTC,CAISGFGTYEQYF
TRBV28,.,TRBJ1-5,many,TGTGCCAGCAGTCCCTCAGGGCGAGGCAATCAGCCCCAGCATTTT,CASSPSGRGNQPQHF
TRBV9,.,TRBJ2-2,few,TGTGCCAGCAGCGTAGAAGCAGGGTTGATCGCCGGGGAGCTGTTTTTT,CASSVEAGLIAGELFF
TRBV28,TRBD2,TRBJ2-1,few,TGTGCCAGCGCTAGCGGGTACAATGAGCAGTTCTTC,CASASGYNEQFF
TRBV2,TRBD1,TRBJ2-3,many,TGTGCCACCAAGAAACAGGGGTCAGATACGCAGTATTTT,CATKKQGSDTQYF
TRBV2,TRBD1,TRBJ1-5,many,TGTGCCAGCAGTGCTATGGGGAGACAGGGGCAGCCCCAGCATTTT,CASSAMGRQGQPQHF
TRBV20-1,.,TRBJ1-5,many,TGCAGTGCCAGACAGGATAGCAATCAGCCCCAGCATTTT,CSARQDSNQPQHF
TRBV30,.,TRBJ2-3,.,TGTGCCTGGACTCTTCGGGCAGGAGATACGCAGTATTTT,CAWTLRAGDTQYF
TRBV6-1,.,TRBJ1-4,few,TGTGCCAGCGCCGAGTCTGCAACTAATGAAAAACTGTTTTTT,CASAESATNEKLFF
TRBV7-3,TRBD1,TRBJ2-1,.,TGTGCCAGCAGCCCCCCGACCGGCACAGGGGTTTCTGAGCAGTTCTTC,CASSPPTGTGVSEQFF
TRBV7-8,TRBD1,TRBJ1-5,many,TGTGCCAGCAGCTTATCGGGACAGGGGGCAGGGAGCAATCAGCCCCAGCATTTT,CASSLSGQGAGSNQPQHF
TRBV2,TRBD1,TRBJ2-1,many,TGTGCCAGCAGCCGGGACAGGTACAATGAGCAGTTCTTC,CASSRDRYNEQFF
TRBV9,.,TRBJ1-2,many,TGTGCCAGCAGTTTGACCCAGGGTGGTGGCTACACCTTC,CASSLTQGGGYTF
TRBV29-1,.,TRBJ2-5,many,TGCAGCGTTGAAACCGGCAGGACCGAGACCCAGTACTTC,CSVETGRTETQYF
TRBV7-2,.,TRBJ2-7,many,TGTGCCAGCAGCTTAGAGGCAGGAAACTACGAGCAGTACTTC,CASSLEAGNYEQYF
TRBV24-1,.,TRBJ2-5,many,TGTGCCACCAGTGATCATTTGTACCAAGAGACCCAGTACTTC,CATSDHLYQETQYF
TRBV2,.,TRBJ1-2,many,TGTGCCAGCAGTCGGGGACTTAACTATGGCTACACCTTC,CASSRGLNYGYTF
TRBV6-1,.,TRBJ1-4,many,TGTGCCAGCCAGGGACGGCCAGGGAGCTCGGGTGAAAAACTGTTTTTT,CASQGRPGSSGEKLFF
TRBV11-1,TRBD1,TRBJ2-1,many,TGTGCCAGCAGCTTAGGGACAGGGTTCCATGAGCAGTTCTTC,CASSLGTGFHEQFF
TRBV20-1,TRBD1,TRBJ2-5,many,TGCAGTGCTAGGGAGACAGGGTTGGAGACCCAGTACTTC,CSARETGLETQYF
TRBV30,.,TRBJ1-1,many,TGTGCCTGGAGTCCTGGACTGTCAGGTGAAGCTTTCTTT,CAWSPGLSGEAFF
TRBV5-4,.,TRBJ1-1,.,TGTGCCAGCAGCATCACAGGACTCAAGAACACTGAAGCTTTCTTT,CASSITGLKNTEAFF
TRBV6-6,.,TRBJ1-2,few,TGTGCCAGCAGTTACTCAGACGGTGGAGGGGTCGAGGGCTACACCTTC,CASSYSDGGGVEGYTF
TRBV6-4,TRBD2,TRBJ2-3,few,TGTGCCAGCAGTGACTCTAGCGGGAAGTCTGATACGCAGTATTTT,CASSDSSGKSDTQYF
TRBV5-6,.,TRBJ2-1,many,TGTGCCAGCAGCTCAATCCACACGTTGACCTACAATGAGCAGTTCTTC,CASSSIHTLTYNEQFF